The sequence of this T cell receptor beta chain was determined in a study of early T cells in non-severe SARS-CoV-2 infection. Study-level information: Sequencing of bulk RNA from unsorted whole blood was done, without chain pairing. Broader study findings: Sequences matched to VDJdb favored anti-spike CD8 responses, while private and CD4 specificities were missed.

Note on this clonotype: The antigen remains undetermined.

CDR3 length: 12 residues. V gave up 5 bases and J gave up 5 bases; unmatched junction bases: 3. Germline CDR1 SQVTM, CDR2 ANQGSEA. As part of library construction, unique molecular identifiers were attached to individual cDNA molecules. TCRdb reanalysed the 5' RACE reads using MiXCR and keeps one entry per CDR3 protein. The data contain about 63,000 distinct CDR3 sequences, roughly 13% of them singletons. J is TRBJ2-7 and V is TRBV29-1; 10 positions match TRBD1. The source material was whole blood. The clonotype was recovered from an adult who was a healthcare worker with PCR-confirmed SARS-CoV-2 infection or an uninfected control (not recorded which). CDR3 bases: TGCAGCGTTTCGGGGACAGGGGACGAGCAGTACTTC. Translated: CSVSGTGDEQYF.